The 2 T cell receptor beta chains reported below all come from one sample, sequenced in a study of blood T cell repertoires in COVID-19 (TCRdb year 2020). The library was made by the immunoSEQ multiplex PCR assay. TCRdb re-hosts the immuneACCESS table, in-frame sequences only. Its copies lack some clones; in the studies checked, an unresolved V gene accounts for under half of them, and the cause for the rest is not known. The sample contains some 130,000 clones, about nine tenths of them found a single time. The ten largest clones represent 10% to 12% of the sample. The sequencing input was peripheral blood. Every receptor here comes from a woman in her seventies with COVID-19, enrolled during active disease.

This clone is a singleton in its sample. The chain uses TRBV7-9 and TRBJ2-3; TRBD2 might be the D (7 bases). CDR1 SEHNR and CDR2 FQNEAQ come from the germline V gene (reference sequence). Trimming shortened V by 5 bases and J by 4 bases, and 16 bases separated the two germline ends. The CDR3 covers 15 residues. In nucleotides, the CDR3 is TGTGCCAGCAGCCTGGGGGGGGCTCTACCAGATACGCAGTATTTT. It encodes CASSLGGALPDTQYF.

This clone was recorded once. The rearrangement joins TRBV10-3 to TRBJ1-4; maybe TRBD1 (6 bases). Trimming pared 3 bases from V and 4 bases from J, leaving 15 bases between. The germline V gene encodes CDR1 ENHRY and CDR2 SYGVKD. The CDR3 totals 16 residues. The CDR3 nucleotides read TGTGCCATCAGTGACCCCGACTGGGGGCTTAATGAAAAACTGTTTTTT. Protein product: CAISDPDWGLNEKLFF.